The text below deals with one T cell receptor beta chain. The antigen is unknown. These data come from a study of beta chain features in type 1 diabetes. V was clipped by 0 bases and J by 5 bases, with 10 bases between them. The CDR3 is made up of 14 amino acids. CDR1 LGHNA and CDR2 YNFKEQ come from the germline V gene. Reverse transcribing all isolated RNA meant expressed TCRB transcripts were sequenced. TCRdb keeps only in-frame clones here, not all; method: immunoSEQ multiplex PCR. Of approximately 730,000 clones listed, about an eighth are singletons. Study-level findings and limits: People with Type 1 diabetes carried modestly yet significantly shorter TCRB CDR3s in all four CD4+ subsets.

V usage is TRBV4-2 and J usage is TRBJ2-5; either TRBD1 or TRBD2 may fit D (6 bases each). Sequencing input: naive CD4+ T cells from blood. The sequence was collected from a man younger than 35 with type 1 diabetes. The CDR3 here is CASSQDTGRETQYF. The CDR3, as DNA: TGTGCCAGCAGCCAAGATACAGGGAGGGAGACCCAGTACTTC.